This T cell receptor beta chain was retrieved from a study of blood T cell repertoires in COVID-19. Study-wide background: Acute and convalescent COVID-19 samples came from the United States, Italy and Spain. From T cells, B-cell-depleted T cells, or PBMCs came the material, which was cDNA or gDNA.

There are 13 residues in the CDR3. The germline V gene encodes CDR1 SGHNT and CDR2 YENEEA. V gave up 4 bases and J gave up 6 bases, with 7 bases separating them. Original handling: Reference gene primer amplification gave estimated nucleated cell counts. Generated by immunoSEQ multiplex PCR, the TCRdb table keeps only in-frame clones and is missing some. V, J and clone size derive from that table, while D and trimming were established from the DNA sequence. Among 20,000 to 25,000 clones listed, 81% were seen once. The source of this sequence is a man in his 70s with acute or convalescent COVID-19. The V gene is TRBV11-3, the J gene TRBJ1-6, with a tentative D call TRBD1 (5 bases). The sequenced sample was peripheral blood. The CDR3 region has the DNA TGTGCCAGCAGCTGGGGCGTTAATTCACCCCTCCACTTT. Its protein product is CASSWGVNSPLHF.